The clone carrying this T cell receptor (beta chain) has only a few counts. This sample is drawn from a study of T-cell reconstitution after alpha-beta-depleted transplantation in children. This sample's TCRbeta library carried unique molecular identifier barcodes. TCRdb re-analysed the PCR reads in MiXCR, keeping a single row per CDR3 protein. The table has around 440,000 distinct CDR3 sequences, under 20% seen once. This specimen was PBMCs, mostly from graft donor cells, taken 360 days after TCRalphabeta/CD19-depleted stem cell transplant. This receptor was obtained from a boy younger than two who had a stem cell transplant for Wiskott-Aldrich syndrome, so the T cells may come from the graft donor.

The CDR3 region has the DNA TGCAGCAGCATAACAGGAGGAGGGGACTACGAGCAGTACTTC. It specifies CSSITGGGDYEQYF. The chain recombines TRBV20-1 with TRBJ2-7, with a tentative D call TRBD2 (6 bases). There are 14 residues in the CDR3. Germline CDR1 is DFQATT and CDR2 is SNEGSKA (reference sequence).